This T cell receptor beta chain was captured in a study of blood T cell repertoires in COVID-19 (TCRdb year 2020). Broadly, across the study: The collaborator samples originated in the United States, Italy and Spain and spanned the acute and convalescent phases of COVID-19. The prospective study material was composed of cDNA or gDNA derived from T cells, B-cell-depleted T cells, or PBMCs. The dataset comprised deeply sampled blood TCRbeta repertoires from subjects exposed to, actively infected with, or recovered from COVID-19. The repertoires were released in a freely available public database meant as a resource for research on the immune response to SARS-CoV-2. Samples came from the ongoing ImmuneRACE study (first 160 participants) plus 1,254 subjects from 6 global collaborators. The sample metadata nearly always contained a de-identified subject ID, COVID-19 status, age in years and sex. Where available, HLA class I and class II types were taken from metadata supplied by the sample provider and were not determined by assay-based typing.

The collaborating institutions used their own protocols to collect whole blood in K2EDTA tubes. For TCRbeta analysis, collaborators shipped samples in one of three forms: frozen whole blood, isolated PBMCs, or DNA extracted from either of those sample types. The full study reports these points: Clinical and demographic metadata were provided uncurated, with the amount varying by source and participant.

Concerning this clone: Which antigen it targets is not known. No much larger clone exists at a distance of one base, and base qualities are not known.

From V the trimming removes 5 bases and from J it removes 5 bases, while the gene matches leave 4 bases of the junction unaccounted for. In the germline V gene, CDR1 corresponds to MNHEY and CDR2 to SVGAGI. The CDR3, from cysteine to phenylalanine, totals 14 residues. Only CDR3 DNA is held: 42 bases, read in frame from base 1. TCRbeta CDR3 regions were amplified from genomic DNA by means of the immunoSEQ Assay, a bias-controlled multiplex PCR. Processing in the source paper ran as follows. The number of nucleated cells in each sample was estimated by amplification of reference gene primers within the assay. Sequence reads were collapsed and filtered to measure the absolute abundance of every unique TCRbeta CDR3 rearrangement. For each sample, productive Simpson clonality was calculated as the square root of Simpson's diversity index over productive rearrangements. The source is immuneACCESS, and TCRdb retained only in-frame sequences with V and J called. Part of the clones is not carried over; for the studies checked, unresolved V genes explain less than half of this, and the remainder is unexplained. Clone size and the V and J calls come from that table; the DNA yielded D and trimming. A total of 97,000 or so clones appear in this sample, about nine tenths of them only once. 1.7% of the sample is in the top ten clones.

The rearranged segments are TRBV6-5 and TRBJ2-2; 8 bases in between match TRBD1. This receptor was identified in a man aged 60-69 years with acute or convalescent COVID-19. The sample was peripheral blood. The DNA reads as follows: TGTGCCAGCAGTAGGACAGGGATGACCGGGGAGCTGTTTTTT. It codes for CASSRTGMTGELFF.